This entry features one T cell receptor (beta chain) sequence. The sample comes from a study of blood T cell repertoires in COVID-19. Method: immunoSEQ multiplex PCR; TCRdb's copy keeps in-frame clones and lacks some. This sample has approximately 220,000 clones, with about 86% found just once. Input material: peripheral blood. This receptor was identified in a man aged 55 to 70 who had recovered from COVID-19.

This CDR3 reads CASEGQGASGYTF. CDR3 coding DNA: TGTGCCAGCGAGGGACAGGGGGCTTCCGGCTACACCTTC. The gene calls are TRBV28 and TRBJ1-2; 12 bases are shared with TRBD1. Germline trimming cut 8 bases from V and 8 bases from J; bases unmatched to any gene: 6. The CDR3 runs 13 residues. Germline assignment: CDR1 MDHEN and CDR2 SYDVKM.